The present TCR beta chain was sequenced within a study of blood T cell repertoires in COVID-19. In the study overall: The origin of the acute and convalescent COVID-19 samples was the United States, Italy and Spain.

In the source study's methods: Estimates of nucleated cell counts were drawn from the amplification of reference gene primers. Repertoires were generated with immunoSEQ multiplex PCR, while TCRdb's copy carries only in-frame clones and drops some. The V and J calls and the clone size are those of that table, but D and trimming were determined from the DNA. This repertoire shows fewer than 250,000 clones, roughly four fifths found once; its top ten account for approximately 4.8%. The specimen was peripheral blood. The clonotype was recovered from an older woman with acute or convalescent COVID-19.

This CDR3 reads CASSSTGHAGNTIYF. In DNA, the CDR3 is TGTGCCAGCAGTTCCACGGGACACGCTGGAAACACCATATATTTT. The chain employs TRBV6-2 or TRBV6-3 and TRBJ1-3, with a weak D call TRBD1 (6 bases). This CDR3 spans 15 amino acids. Germline lookup yields CDR1 MNHEY and CDR2 SVGEGT. The V end was cut by 4 bases, the J end by 2 bases, with 12 bases between.